This T cell receptor (beta chain) was retrieved from a study of PD-L1 blockade in urothelial cancer. The CDR3 has 14 residues. Trimming took 4 bases from V and 6 from J; bases not matched to a gene: 5. CDR1 and CDR2 from the germline V gene are KGHSH and LQKENI. Each PCR contained spiked-in synthetic TCR analog templates. TCRdb keeps only in-frame clones here, not all; method: immunoSEQ multiplex PCR. The sample gives about 57,000 clones, around 84% of which show up once; roughly 2.9% is in the top ten. The rearrangement joins TRBV18 to TRBJ2-2; TRBD1 matches at 7 bases. The TCR comes from a man aged 45 to 65 with urothelial cancer. The sequenced sample was PBMCs, obtained around atezolizumab (anti-PD-L1) treatment. Here the CDR3 DNA reads TGTGCCAGCTCACTCTTACAGGGGTCCGGGGAGCTGTTTTTT. This sequence encodes CASSLLQGSGELFF.